A single sample gave rise to the 22 T cell receptor beta chains below, sequenced in a study of cytomegalovirus exposure and HLA in healthy donors. This PCR relied on a set of 60 Vbeta primers and 13 Jbeta primers. The assay was immunoSEQ multiplex PCR, and TCRdb's table has in-frame clones only and misses some. The data show 180,000 or so clones, roughly 85% seen once. What was sequenced was PBMCs. The source is a man between 45 and 60 years old in good health and CMV-seropositive.

The chain employs TRBV9 and TRBJ2-1; D perhaps matches TRBD2 (5 bases). CDR3 length equals 11 residues. From germline, CDR1 is SGDLS and CDR2 YYNGEE. The V end lost 4 bases, the J end lost 10 bases, and 9 bases lay between the germline ends. The CDR3 loop reads CASSPTREQFF. The DNA of the CDR3 is TGTGCCAGCAGCCCCACTAGGGAGCAGTTCTTC.

This chain links TRBV6-1 with TRBJ2-7, with D possibly being TRBD2 (7 bases). The CDR3 runs 16 residues. Germline-derived CDR1 and CDR2 are MNHNS and SASEGT. The V and J ends lost 1 base and 3 bases respectively, with 16 bases between them. This CDR3 reads CASSEVGGPGSYEQYV. CDR3 in DNA: TGTGCCAGCAGTGAAGTCGGGGGGCCGGGCAGCTACGAGCAGTACGTC.

The chain joins TRBV27 to TRBJ2-7; 14 bases line up with TRBD2. The V gene end was trimmed by 4 bases and the J gene end by 6 bases; junction bases not matched to a gene: 5. The CDR3 is made up of 15 amino acids. Germline CDR1 is MNHEY and CDR2 is SMNVEV (reference sequence). The CDR3 reads CASSSGLAGGSEQYF. DNA of the CDR3: TGTGCCAGCAGTTCAGGACTAGCGGGGGGATCCGAGCAGTACTTC.

The rearrangement uses TRBV6-1 and TRBJ1-6; no definite D call. Germline loops: CDR1 MNHNS, CDR2 SASEGT. Trimming shortened V by 3 bases and J by 14 bases, and 11 bases separated the two germline ends. The CDR3 spans 12 residues. CDR3 nucleotides: TGTGCCAGCAGTGATGGCGGTCGGGCCCTCCACTTT. Protein sequence: CASSDGGRALHF.

The chain uses TRBV9 and TRBJ2-5, with 15 bases that match TRBD2. Looked up from germline, CDR1 is SGDLS and CDR2 is YYNGEE. The trim removed 3 bases at V and 4 bases at J, leaving 10 bases unmatched. CDR3 length: 18 residues. The chain's CDR3 is CASSDQGTSGGLGETQYF. The CDR3, as DNA: TGTGCCAGCAGCGATCAAGGGACTAGCGGGGGGCTAGGAGAGACCCAGTACTTC.

This chain uses TRBV5-5 with TRBJ2-5; 8 bases are shared with TRBD1. Germline V CDR1 and CDR2: SGHKS, YYEKEE (reference sequence). This CDR3 is 15 amino acids long. V was clipped by 4 bases and J by 1 base; unmatched bases: 6. The CDR3 DNA sequence: TGTGCCAGCAGCGGTACAGGGGGAGCCCAAGAGACCCAGTACTTC. This codes for CASSGTGGAQETQYF.

The chain recombines TRBV7-9 with TRBJ1-1; 8 bases are shared with TRBD1. V lost 8 bases and J lost 2; bases outside the gene matches: 10. The CDR3 consists of 15 residues. In germline, CDR1 is SEHNR, CDR2 FQNEAQ (reference sequence). Here the CDR3 reads CASWGGRGRNTEAFF. DNA for the CDR3: TGTGCCAGCTGGGGGGGCAGGGGGCGAAACACTGAAGCTTTCTTT.

This clone was detected once. This chain uses TRBV19 with TRBJ2-5; TRBD1 matches 9 bases. The J call may be incorrect, as the DNA end agrees better with TRBJ2-7. Germline CDR1 is LNHDA and CDR2 is SQIVND (reference sequence). This CDR3 has 16 amino acids. The chain's CDR3 is CASSIEQTGQGAEQYF. DNA of the CDR3: TGTGCCAGTAGTATAGAACAAACGGGACAGGGCGCCGAGCAGTACTTC.

The chain uses TRBV28 and TRBJ1-6; 11 bases agree with TRBD1. The germline gives CDR1 MDHEN, CDR2 SYDVKM. V shed 2 bases, J shed 9 bases, and the junction held 3 bases outside the gene matches. This CDR3 is built from 15 residues. In DNA form, the CDR3 reads TGTGCCAGCAGTTTAGGACAGGGGGCCTCTTCACCCCTCCACTTT. Amino acids: CASSLGQGASSPLHF.

The V and J genes are TRBV30 and TRBJ1-6; 7 bases fit TRBD1. CDR1 and CDR2 from the germline V gene are GTSNPN and SVGIG (reference sequence). With 0 bases clipped from V and 7 bases from J, the junction kept 18 bases outside the gene matches. This CDR3 has 19 amino acids. The CDR3 sequence is CAWSVNRALYQGGNSPLHF. Written as DNA, the CDR3 is TGTGCCTGGAGTGTAAACAGAGCTCTTTATCAGGGGGGAAATTCACCCCTCCACTTT.

This chain uses TRBV10-3 with TRBJ2-7, with D possibly matching TRBD1 (5 bases). Germline loops: CDR1 ENHRY, CDR2 SYGVKD. Between the trimmed V and J ends, which lost 6 bases and 1 base, there was a span of 7 bases. The CDR3 spans 12 residues. As DNA, the CDR3 is TGTGCCATCAGGACAGAGTCCTACGAGCAGTACTTC. This codes for CAIRTESYEQYF.

V gene TRBV28 combines with J gene TRBJ1-5; D ambiguous. This CDR3 contains 13 residues. Trimming removed 5 bases from V and 9 bases from J, with 14 bases in between. Germline V lookup: CDR1 MDHEN, CDR2 SYDVKM. CDR3 DNA: TGTGCCAGCAGTCCCCCGGGTCGCCGGCCCCAGCATTTT. Encoded protein: CASSPPGRRPQHF.

V and J are TRBV19 and TRBJ1-2; 7 positions agree with TRBD1. The CDR3 sequence is 17 residues long. The ends lost 4 bases at V and 4 bases at J; junction bases unmatched: 15. CDR1 is LNHDA, CDR2 SQIVND, per germline (reference sequence). For the CDR3, the DNA is TGTGCCAGTAGTAAGGGGACAGCGACCCGAAATGTCTATGGCTACACCTTC. Translated, it gives CASSKGTATRNVYGYTF.

The rearrangement links TRBV11-2 to TRBJ2-7; TRBD1 agrees at 9 bases. Trimming took 4 bases from V and 3 from J; bases not matched to a gene: 10. The CDR3 contains 16 residues. Germline V gene data show CDR1 as SGHAT and CDR2 as FQNNGV. The CDR3 region is CASSWGDRAAGYEQYV. CDR3 DNA sequence: TGTGCCAGCAGCTGGGGGGACAGGGCGGCGGGCTACGAGCAGTACGTC.

This chain joins TRBV18 and TRBJ1-4, with TRBD1 identical over 9 bases. With V trimmed by 3 bases and J by 8 bases, 10 bases remained unmatched. Germline CDR1 and CDR2: KGHSH and LQKENI. This CDR3 has 16 amino acids. Here the CDR3 DNA reads TGTGCCAGCTCACCGGGGGCACAGGGGGCACGCGAAAAACTGTTTTTT. Its translation: CASSPGAQGAREKLFF.

This clone was seen once. The genes are TRBV19 and TRBJ1-2, with D uncertain. CDR1 and CDR2 (germline): LNHDA, SQIVND (reference sequence). CDR3 length: 12 residues. Deletions cut 4 bases from V and 4 bases from J, with 7 bases between. CDR3 DNA sequence: TGTGCCAGTAGTAATGGCGGCTATGGCTACACCTTC. It yields the protein CASSNGGYGYTF. The full variable domain, rest sourced from reference TRBV19 and TRBJ1-2, is DGGITQSPKYLFRKEGQNVTLSCEQNLNHDAMYWYRQDPGQGLRLIYYSQIVNDFQKGDIAEGYSVSREKKESFPLTVTSAQKNPTAFYLCASSNGGYGYTFGSGTRLTVV.

This clone was seen once. The chain combines TRBV7-2 with TRBJ1-6; 9 nucleotides align to TRBD1. Germline assignment: CDR1 SGHTA and CDR2 FQGNSA. With V trimmed by 0 bases and J by 7 bases, 7 bases remained unmatched. The CDR3 runs 17 residues. CDR3 in amino acids: CASSLAPTGGLNSPLHF. DNA of the CDR3: TGTGCCAGCAGCTTAGCACCCACAGGGGGCCTCAATTCACCCCTCCACTTT. The variable domain in full, completed from reference TRBV7-2 and TRBJ1-6, reads GAGVSQSPSNKVTEKGKDVELRCDPISGHTALYWYRQSLGQGLEFLIYFQGNSAPDKSGLPSDRFSAERTGGSVSTLTIQRTQQEDSAVYLCASSLAPTGGLNSPLHFGNGTRLTVT.

This rearrangement joins TRBV28 to TRBJ1-5; unclear D gene. Germline assignment: CDR1 MDHEN and CDR2 SYDVKM. The CDR3 extends over 15 amino acids. Deletions cut 6 bases from V and 1 base from J, with 13 bases between. In DNA, the CDR3 is TGTGCCAGCAGGGGGTTTGCGGGGAGCAATCAGCCCCAGCATTTT. It codes for CASRGFAGSNQPQHF.

This clone was counted a few times. This CDR3 reads CSSSLVGASYEQYV. DNA for the CDR3: TGTTCCAGCAGCTTAGTTGGGGCCTCCTACGAGCAGTACGTC. The J gene is TRBJ2-7, the V gene TRBV7-9; D perhaps matches TRBD1 (5 bases). The germline gives CDR1 SEHNR, CDR2 FQNEAQ (reference sequence). This CDR3 is 14 amino acids long.

The chain links TRBV28 to TRBJ2-5; perhaps TRBD2 as D (6 bases). The V end was cut by 4 bases, the J end by 6 bases, with 18 bases between. The CDR3 length is 15 residues. Germline CDR1 is MDHEN and CDR2 is SYDVKM. DNA of the CDR3: TGTGCCAGCAGTTCTGGTGCGATGGAGGGACAGACCCAGTACTTC. This sequence encodes CASSSGAMEGQTQYF.

In this sample, this clone turned up once. CDR3 in amino acids: CASSQGRLTGYEKLFF. The CDR3 DNA is TGCGCCAGCAGCCAAGGGCGACTTACCGGGTATGAAAAACTGTTTTTT. J is TRBJ1-4 and V is TRBV4-1; no firm D call. Trimming stripped 1 base from V and 6 bases from J, with 15 bases between. The CDR3 has 16 residues. Per germline, CDR1 MGHRA and CDR2 YSYEKL.

This clone was seen only a few times. The rearrangement joins TRBV2 to TRBJ2-1; 9 bases map to TRBD2. The CDR3 loop spans 16 amino acids. Germline CDR1 SNHLY, CDR2 FYNNEI. V lost 3 bases and J lost 8; bases outside the gene matches: 11. The CDR3 sequence: CASSEATSGGIDEQFF. DNA for the CDR3: TGTGCCAGCAGTGAGGCGACGAGCGGGGGGATCGATGAGCAGTTCTTC.